This is a list of T cell receptor beta chains from one sample in a study of tumor and adjacent non-tumor tissue in lung cancer. TCRdb itself ran the multiplex PCR reads through MiXCR, one entry per CDR3 protein. The sample records tens of thousands of distinct CDR3 sequences, 55% to 70% being singletons. The sequencing sample was made of distant non-tumor lung tissue. The receptors derive from a woman aged 45 to 65 with non-small cell lung cancer. Both conserved end residues are part of each CDR3. The order of the fields is D gene, clone size, J gene, V gene, CDR3 protein, CDR3 DNA. D genes are given only for firm matches. The listing skips clone size in some rows; elsewhere it reads once, few, many or a size class.

>NA|NA|TRBJ2-7|TRBV7-8
CASSPSKDTRTYVQYF
TGTGCCAGCAGCCCATCCAAGGACACGAGGACCTACGTGCAGTACTTC
>NA|NA|TRBJ2-1|TRBV11-2
CASSIPSINEQFF
TGTGCCAGCAGCATCCCGTCTATTAACGAGCAGTTCTTC
>NA|NA|TRBJ2-1|TRBV11-2
CASGEGNYEQFF
TGTGCCAGCGGAGAGGGAAACTATGAGCAGTTCTTC
>TRBD2|once|TRBJ2-1|TRBV20-1
CSAGLAGGPKNEQFF
TGCAGTGCTGGGTTAGCGGGAGGGCCGAAGAATGAACAGTTCTTC
>NA|NA|TRBJ2-7|TRBV2
CASSSTLWSEQYF
TGTGCCAGCAGTTCGACACTCTGGTCCGAGCAGTACTTC
>NA|few|TRBJ2-1|TRBV29-1
CSDGGVNEQFF
TGCAGCGATGGTGGGGTGAATGAGCAGTTCTTC
>NA|once|TRBJ2-2|TRBV5-1
CASSPDGTRITGELFF
TGCGCCAGCAGCCCGGATGGGACCAGAATTACCGGGGAGCTGTTTTTT
>NA|NA|TRBJ1-1|TRBV6-2/TRBV6-3
CDRTTGNTEAFF
TGTGACAGGACTACGGGGAACACTGAAGCTTTCTTT
>TRBD1|NA|TRBJ2-7|TRBV20-1
CSASSEGAGYKQHF
TGCAGTGCTAGTAGTGAGGGGGCAGGCTACAAGCAGCACTTC
>NA|NA|TRBJ2-7|TRBV10-3
CAISQTDFYEEYF
TGTGCCATCAGCCAGACAGACTTCTACGAAGAGTACTTC
>TRBD1|few|TRBJ2-1|TRBV12-3/TRBV12-4
CTSSPGQGASNEQFF
TGTACCAGCAGTCCCGGACAGGGGGCCTCCAATGAGCAGTTCTTC
>NA|NA|TRBJ1-1|TRBV6-4
CASSEFRGLGNTEAFF
TGTGCCAGCAGTGAGTTCAGGGGACTGGGGAACACTGAAGCTTTCTTT
>NA|NA|TRBJ2-2|TRBV11-2
CASDHGTTGELFF
TGTGCCAGCGATCATGGGACCACCGGGGAGCTGTTTTTT
>NA|NA|TRBJ2-2|TRBV4-1
CASSRGLRTGTGELFF
TGCGCCAGCAGCCGAGGGTTGCGGACGGGCACCGGGGAGCTGTTTTTT
>NA|few|TRBJ1-6|TRBV5-6
CASSLLEDSPLHF
TGTGCCAGCAGCTTGTTGGAGGATTCACCCCTCCACTTT
>NA|NA|TRBJ1-6|TRBV20-1
CSARDLYRPYSPLHF
TGCAGTGCTAGAGACTTATACAGGCCGTATTCACCCCTCCACTTT
>NA|few|TRBJ2-3|TRBV18
CASSTTPSRGTDTQYF
TGTGCCAGCTCAACCACTCCAAGCCGAGGCACAGATACGCAGTATTTT
>TRBD1|NA|TRBJ2-7|TRBV11-2
CASTSGTGQTYEQYF
TGTGCCAGCACCTCGGGGACAGGCCAGACCTATGAGCAGTACTTC
>NA|NA|TRBJ1-1|TRBV29-1
CSVILSGLPKAFF
TGCAGCGTTATTCTCTCCGGGCTCCCTAAAGCCTTCTTT
>TRBD2|NA|TRBJ2-7|TRBV11-2
CASIPWASGSHDQYF
TGTGCCAGCATCCCTTGGGCTAGCGGTTCCCACGATCAGTACTTC
>NA|NA|TRBJ2-7|TRBV4-1
CASSQDLYRELSEQYF
TGCGCCAGCAGCCAAGATCTGTACAGGGAACTTTCCGAGCAGTACTTC
>TRBD1|NA|TRBJ2-7|TRBV4-2
CACSQQPGTGLYYEQYF
TGTGCCTGCAGCCAACAGCCCGGGACAGGATTATACTACGAGCAGTACTTC
>NA|many|TRBJ1-1|TRBV6-1
CASRDGHGSGTEAFF
TGTGCCAGCAGGGACGGCCACGGAAGTGGTACTGAAGCTTTCTTT
>NA|NA|TRBJ2-6|TRBV11-2
CASSFSPGANVMTF
TGTGCCAGCAGCTTCAGCCCTGGGGCCAACGTAATGACTTTC
>TRBD1|NA|TRBJ2-7|TRBV7-9
CASSLGDRESKKQYF
TGTGCCAGCAGCTTAGGGGACAGGGAATCAAAAAAGCAGTACTTC
>NA|NA|TRBJ2-3|TRBV4-1
CASNQDKRSTDTHYF
TGCGCCAGCAACCAAGACAAGCGGAGCACAGATACGCATTATTTT
>NA|NA|TRBJ1-2|TRBV5-3
CARSWKDTDNCGCTF
TGTGCCAGAAGCTGGAAGGACACGGATAACTGTGGCTGCACCTTC
>TRBD2|many|TRBJ2-7|TRBV5-4
CASSLPGASGRGEQYF
TGTGCCAGCAGCTTGCCAGGGGCTAGCGGGAGGGGCGAGCAGTACTTC
>NA|NA|TRBJ2-7|TRBV11-2
CASSFDPSGWEQYF
TGTGCCAGCAGTTTTGATCCATCGGGATGGGAGCAGTACTTC
>NA|few|TRBJ2-3|TRBV24-1
CATTGVNSGSGADTQYF
TGTGCCACGACAGGGGTTAATAGCGGGAGCGGCGCAGATACGCAGTATTTT
>NA|few|TRBJ1-5|TRBV28
CASSLLRNQPQHF
TGTGCCAGCAGTTTACTCCGAAATCAGCCCCAGCATTTT
>NA|NA|TRBJ2-3|TRBV10-1
CGSSEGDFSTDMQYF
TGCGGCAGCAGTGAAGGGGACTTCAGCACGGATATGCAGTATTTT
>NA|NA|TRBJ2-5|TRBV11-2
CASSRSLLEPRDQYF
TGTGCCAGCAGCCGGTCCTTGTTAGAACCAAGAGACCAGTACTTT
>TRBD1|NA|TRBJ1-6|TRBV4-3
CASSQGDRGLPLHF
TGCGCCAGCAGCCAAGGGGACAGAGGTTTACCCCTCCACTTT
>TRBD1|NA|TRBJ2-2|TRBV28
CTSNRGEIRTGELFF
TGTACCAGCAACAGGGGGGAAATTCGAACCGGGGAGCTGTTTTTT
>NA|few|TRBJ2-1|TRBV20-1
CSTPGGPKNEQFF
TGCAGTACTCCTGGGGGGCCGAAAAATGAGCAGTTCTTC
>NA|NA|TRBJ2-1|TRBV6-2/TRBV6-3
CAYSSQINRQTIYNEQFF
TGTGCCTACAGTTCCCAGATTAACCGACAGACAATATACAATGAGCAGTTCTTC
>NA|NA|TRBJ2-7|TRBV11-2
CARSLGGHSSYEQYF
TGTGCCAGGAGCTTAGGTGGACATAGCTCCTACGAGCAGTACTTC
>NA|many|TRBJ1-5|TRBV4-3
CASSQDLRGGNQPQHF
TGCGCCAGCAGCCAAGATCTCAGGGGAGGCAATCAGCCCCAGCATTTT
>TRBD2|NA|TRBJ2-1|TRBV11-2
CASSLITGTSGPKQFF
TGTGCCAGCAGCCTAATAACAGGGACTAGCGGACCAAAGCAGTTCTTC
>NA|many|TRBJ2-1|TRBV20-1
CSARPSTSYFNEQFF
TGCAGTGCTAGACCCTCGACTAGTTATTTCAATGAGCAGTTCTTC
>NA|NA|TRBJ2-3|TRBV11-1
CVSSFSVGSTDMQYF
TGTGTCAGTAGCTTCTCTGTGGGGTCCACAGATATGCAGTATTTT
>TRBD2|NA|TRBJ2-7|TRBV20-1
CSARVCLAGFYDQYF
TGCAGTGCTAGAGTTTGCCTAGCGGGATTTTACGATCAGTACTTC
>TRBD2|NA|TRBJ2-3|TRBV6-1
CASSDSGSGSSAATQYF
TGTGCCAGCAGTGACTCTGGTAGCGGGAGTTCTGCAGCTACGCAGTATTTT
>NA|NA|TRBJ2-3|TRBV29-1
CGVGQGGDTQYF
TGCGGCGTCGGGCAGGGCGGCGATACGCAATATTTT
>TRBD1|many|TRBJ2-3|TRBV11-3
CVSSDRGTDTQYF
TGTGTCAGCAGCGACAGGGGCACAGATACGCAGTATTTT
>NA|many|TRBJ1-2|TRBV20-1
CSASSPRGLRDGYTF
TGCAGTGCTTCTAGCCCAAGGGGACTGAGGGATGGCTACACCTTC
>TRBD2|NA|TRBJ2-1|TRBV12-3/TRBV12-4
CASSFSRLAGVANEQFF
TGTGCCAGCAGTTTTAGCCGACTAGCGGGAGTTGCAAATGAGCAGTTCTTC
>NA|many|TRBJ2-7|TRBV20-1
CSARTSLGPYEQYF
TGCAGTGCTAGGACAAGTCTGGGACCCTACGAGCAGTACTTC
>TRBD1|NA|TRBJ1-1|TRBV11-1
CASIDRDDTVAFF
TGTGCAAGCATAGACAGGGACGACACTGTAGCTTTCTTT